What follows are 30 T cell receptor beta chains derived from one specimen sequenced in a study of blood T cell repertoires in COVID-19 (TCRdb year 2020). Libraries were prepared through the immunoSEQ multiplex PCR assay. Sourced from immuneACCESS, this table was stored by TCRdb with only in-frame sequences that have V and J called. A share of the clones is absent; for the studies checked, an unresolved V gene accounts for under half, and the remainder has no known explanation. The sample profile shows about 370,000 clones; around 92% of them were found once. The top ten clonotypes cover 1.5% to 2% of the sample. Sequencing input: PBMCs or T cells enriched from blood (not recorded which). These receptors were collected from a woman in her 30s who had recovered from COVID-19.

V is TRBV6-5 and J is TRBJ1-1; tentative D call: TRBD1 (5 bases). Germline V lookup: CDR1 MNHEY, CDR2 SVGAGI. This CDR3 contains 15 residues. Between the trimmed V and J ends, which lost 7 bases and 3 bases, there was a span of 18 bases. CDR3 in amino acids: CASNSFRVFDTEAFF. The CDR3 bases are TGTGCCAGCAACTCGTTCAGGGTTTTTGACACTGAAGCTTTCTTT.

The chain joins TRBV28 to TRBJ2-3; 7 bases line up with TRBD2. The CDR3 sequence is 17 residues long. V lost 3 bases to trimming and J lost 4 bases; unmatched junction nucleotides: 13. CDR1 and CDR2 (germline): MDHEN, SYDVKM. CDR3 sequence: CASSLRGRRGGADTQYF. The DNA for the CDR3 is TGTGCCAGCAGTTTGAGGGGCAGGAGGGGAGGGGCAGATACGCAGTATTTT.

This clone appeared once. The chain combines TRBV7-8 with TRBJ1-5, with a weak D call TRBD1 (5 bases). Between the trimmed V and J ends, which lost 8 bases and 4 bases, there was a span of 18 bases. CDR1 and CDR2 (germline): SGHVS, FQNEAQ. The CDR3 is 15 residues long. Here the CDR3 DNA reads TGTGCCAGCCGCTCTTCAGGGCATGGTAATCAGCCCCAGCATTTT. Its protein is CASRSSGHGNQPQHF.

The chain combines TRBV2 with TRBJ2-7; 10 bases line up with TRBD1. CDR1 is SNHLY, CDR2 FYNNEI, per germline. V gave up 4 bases and J gave up 4 bases; unmatched junction bases: 10. The CDR3 runs to 16 residues. In DNA, the CDR3 is TGTGCCAGCAGTGCCCTTTTGACAGGGGGCATTTACGAGCAGTACTTC. Translation gives CASSALLTGGIYEQYF.

This sequence joins TRBV18 and TRBJ2-3, with D possibly matching TRBD2 (6 bases). Germline V gives CDR1 KGHSH, CDR2 LQKENI. Trimming took 3 bases from V and 5 from J, leaving 18 bases between them. This CDR3 comprises 16 residues. CDR3 nucleotides: TGTGCCAGCTCACCTAGGGGAGGTACAAAGGGAGATACGCAGTATTTT. It specifies CASSPRGGTKGDTQYF.

CDR3 sequence (DNA): TGTGCCAGCAGCCCCCCAACCTCTGCGAATTCACCCCTCCACTTT. It codes for CASSPPTSANSPLHF. The gene calls are TRBV7-9 and TRBJ1-6; D gene uncertain. This CDR3 region has 15 residues. Deletions cut 5 bases from V and 7 bases from J, with 15 bases between. Germline V CDR1 and CDR2: SEHNR, FQNEAQ (reference sequence).

CDR3 coding DNA: TGTGCCATCGGGACTCCTAACTATGGCTACACCTTC. This sequence encodes CAIGTPNYGYTF. The chain uses TRBV2 and TRBJ1-2; D possibly corresponds to TRBD1 (5 bases). CDR3 length equals 12 residues. CDR1 and CDR2 from the germline V gene are SNHLY and FYNNEI. The ends were cut back, 10 bases at V and 0 bases at J, with 9 bases in the middle. The full variable domain, with the rest looked up from reference TRBV2 and TRBJ1-2, is EPEVTQTPSHQVTQMGQEVILRCVPISNHLYFYWYRQILGQKVEFLVSFYNNEISEKSEIFDDQFSVERPDGSNFTLKIRSTKLEDSAMYFCAIGTPNYGYTFGSGTRLTVV.

V is TRBV4-2 and J is TRBJ1-1, with D tentatively TRBD1 (5 bases). CDR1 and CDR2 from the germline V gene are LGHNA and YNFKEQ. CDR3 length: 15 residues. Trimming removed 0 bases at V and 5 bases at J, with 13 bases between. The chain's CDR3 is CASSQEYGGGTEAFF. DNA of the CDR3: TGTGCCAGCAGCCAAGAGTACGGGGGTGGAACTGAAGCTTTCTTT.

The rearrangement uses TRBV30 and TRBJ1-1, with 7 bases matching TRBD1. Trimming at V came to 4 bases and at J to 5 bases, leaving 4 bases not matched to a gene. Germline CDR1 and CDR2: GTSNPN and SVGIG (reference sequence). This CDR3 spans 12 amino acids. CDR3 DNA sequence: TGTGCCTGGACCTACAGGGGAACTGAAGCTTTCTTT. This sequence encodes CAWTYRGTEAFF.

This clone has a handful of counts. The genes are TRBV28 and TRBJ1-4; D unclear. V was cut by 2 bases and J by 6 bases, with 19 bases left in between. Germline V gives CDR1 MDHEN, CDR2 SYDVKM. This CDR3 region has 17 residues. CDR3 in DNA: TGTGCCAGCAGTTTAAACGGCGTGTCGGAGGTAGATGAAAAACTGTTTTTT. Translating gives CASSLNGVSEVDEKLFF. Full variable domain (remainder filled in from reference TRBV28 and TRBJ1-4): DVKVTQSSRYLVKRTGEKVFLECVQDMDHENMFWYRQDPGLGLRLIYFSYDVKMKEKGDIPEGYSVSREKKERFSLILESASTNQTSMYLCASSLNGVSEVDEKLFFGSGTQLSVL.

The V gene is TRBV12-3 or TRBV12-4, the J gene TRBJ1-2; no reliable D call. CDR3 length: 13 amino acids. V lost 7 bases and J lost 3, with 12 bases in between. Here the CDR3 reads CASTPLIHYGYTF. The DNA for the CDR3 is TGTGCCAGCACCCCCCTAATACACTATGGCTACACCTTC.

This chain joins TRBV12-3 or TRBV12-4 and TRBJ1-5; D is uncertain. V lost 5 bases to trimming and J lost 7 bases, with 12 bases between them. The CDR3 runs to 13 residues. CDR3: CASSPEGSQPQHF. CDR3 nucleotides: TGTGCCAGCAGTCCCGAAGGGAGCCAGCCCCAGCATTTT.

The V call is TRBV20-1, the J call TRBJ2-1; a possible D gene is TRBD1 (6 bases). Trimming took off 6 bases at V and 7 bases at J, with 10 bases between the two ends. The CDR3 totals 11 residues. The germline gives CDR1 DFQATT, CDR2 SNEGSKA (reference sequence). Written as DNA, the CDR3 is TGCAGTGCCCGGACAGTAAATGAGCAGTTCTTC. This sequence encodes CSARTVNEQFF.

This chain joins TRBV7-3 and TRBJ2-3, with 9 positions matching TRBD1. This CDR3 comprises 14 residues. The trim removed 5 bases at V and 4 bases at J, leaving 4 bases unmatched. CDR1 is SGHTA and CDR2 is FQGTGA in the germline V gene. CDR3 loop: CASSTTGGADTQYF. CDR3 DNA sequence: TGTGCCAGCAGCACAACAGGGGGCGCAGATACGCAGTATTTT.

This chain joins TRBV24-1 and TRBJ2-1; perhaps TRBD1 as D (5 bases). This CDR3 is built from 13 residues. The germline CDR1 and CDR2 sequences are KGHDR and SFDVKD. V lost 5 bases to trimming and J lost 5 bases, with 9 bases between them. CDR3 sequence: CATSGPGNNEQFF. DNA of the CDR3: TGTGCCACCAGTGGTCCAGGGAACAATGAGCAGTTCTTC.

The genes are TRBV4-1 and TRBJ2-3; D call uncertain. Between the trimmed V and J ends, which lost 0 bases and 5 bases, there was a span of 6 bases. Germline loops: CDR1 MGHRA, CDR2 YSYEKL. The CDR3 is 13 amino acids. In nucleotides, the CDR3 is TGCGCCAGCAGCCAAGAGTCCCGAGATACGCAGTATTTT. Its translation: CASSQESRDTQYF.

This clone was recorded only once. V is TRBV29-1 and J is TRBJ2-5; 9 bases map to TRBD2. Trimming cost V 3 bases and J 0 bases; bases outside gene matches: 8. CDR1 is SQVTM, CDR2 ANQGSEA, per germline. The CDR3 runs 16 residues. The CDR3 sequence is CSVDRAGGGDQETQYF. For the CDR3, the DNA is TGCAGCGTTGATCGAGCGGGGGGTGGGGACCAAGAGACCCAGTACTTC. The complete variable domain, with remaining parts taken from reference TRBV29-1 and TRBJ2-5, reads SAVISQKPSRDICQRGTSLTIQCQVDSQVTMMFWYRQQPGQSLTLIATANQGSEATYESGFVIDKFPISRPNLTFSTLTVSNMSPEDSSIYLCSVDRAGGGDQETQYFGPGTRLLVL.

The rearrangement joins TRBV19 to TRBJ2-3; 13 bases align to TRBD2. Germline trimming cut 2 bases from V and 5 bases from J; bases unmatched to any gene: 4. The germline gives CDR1 LNHDA, CDR2 SQIVND (reference sequence). The CDR3 runs 16 residues. The CDR3: CASSITGTSGIDTQYF. The CDR3 nucleotides read TGTGCCAGTAGTATAACCGGGACTAGCGGGATAGATACGCAGTATTTT.

The chain employs TRBV5-1 and TRBJ2-7; 11 bases are shared with TRBD2. Germline trimming cut 4 bases from V and 2 bases from J; bases unmatched to any gene: 5. Germline V gene lookup returns CDR1 SGHRS and CDR2 YFSETQ. CDR3 length equals 15 residues. Here the CDR3 DNA reads TGCGCCAGCAGCCAACATAGCGGGAGGGCCTACGAGCAGTACTTC. This sequence encodes CASSQHSGRAYEQYF.

The CDR3 here is CASSEEGLDYTGELFF. Here the CDR3 DNA reads TGTGCCAGCAGTGAGGAAGGTTTGGACTACACCGGGGAGCTGTTTTTT. The chain combines TRBV2 with TRBJ2-2, with D tentatively TRBD2 (5 bases). Trimming shortened V by 3 bases and J by 3 bases, and 14 bases separated the two germline ends. This CDR3 region has 16 residues. Germline V CDR1 and CDR2: SNHLY, FYNNEI. The whole variable domain, filled in from reference TRBV2 and TRBJ2-2, reads EPEVTQTPSHQVTQMGQEVILRCVPISNHLYFYWYRQILGQKVEFLVSFYNNEISEKSEIFDDQFSVERPDGSNFTLKIRSTKLEDSAMYFCASSEEGLDYTGELFFGEGSRLTVL.

The chain joins TRBV3-1 (or the pseudogene TRBV3-2) to TRBJ1-6, with D uncertain. The CDR3 totals 14 residues. The ends were cut back, 0 bases at V and 9 bases at J, with 9 bases in the middle. From germline, CDR1 is LGHDT and CDR2 YNNKEL (reference sequence). Here the CDR3 DNA reads TGTGCCAGCAGCCAAGACCTGGAGGGTTCACCCCTCCACTTT. This codes for CASSQDLEGSPLHF.

This clone has more than one count but fewer than ten. This sequence joins TRBV12-3 or TRBV12-4 and TRBJ2-7; TRBD2 might be the D (5 bases). Trimming removed 5 bases from V and 3 bases from J, with 8 bases in between. The CDR3 spans 12 residues. The CDR3 spells CASSITSYEQYF. The CDR3 DNA is TGTGCCAGCAGTATCACTAGCTACGAGCAGTACTTC.

The chain uses TRBV30 and TRBJ1-2; D is unclear. The V end was cut by 8 bases, the J end by 4 bases, with 17 bases between. The germline V gene encodes CDR1 GTSNPN and CDR2 SVGIG (reference sequence). This CDR3 is built from 13 residues. CDR3 sequence reads: CAGGREGGYGYTF. Here the CDR3 DNA reads TGTGCCGGAGGTAGGGAAGGTGGCTATGGCTACACCTTC.

J is TRBJ1-3 and V is TRBV7-9; TRBD1 matches at 9 bases. The CDR3 runs to 16 residues. Germline V gene lookup returns CDR1 SEHNR and CDR2 FQNEAQ (reference sequence). Germline trimming cut 11 bases from V and 0 bases from J; bases unmatched to any gene: 11. The CDR3 sequence is CAGCPDRGDSGNTIYF. The CDR3 region has the DNA TGTGCCGGCTGCCCGGACAGGGGAGACTCTGGAAACACCATATATTTT. The whole variable domain, remainder taken from reference TRBV7-9 and TRBJ1-3, is DTGVSQNPRHKITKRGQNVTFRCDPISEHNRLYWYRQTLGQGPEFLTYFQNEAQLEKSRLLSDRFSAERPKGSFSTLEIQRTEQGDSAMYLCAGCPDRGDSGNTIYFGEGSWLTVV.

The chain uses TRBV27 and TRBJ2-7; D may be TRBD2 (5 bases). Germline lookup yields CDR1 MNHEY and CDR2 SMNVEV (reference sequence). V was cut by 5 bases and J by 2 bases, with 10 bases left in between. The CDR3 extends over 13 amino acids. The CDR3 DNA is TGTGCCAGCAGTAAGCGGAATACCTACGAGCAGTACTTC. It yields the protein CASSKRNTYEQYF.

The chain employs TRBV5-8 and TRBJ2-1, with 7 positions matching TRBD2. Trimming at V came to 4 bases and at J to 2 bases, leaving 9 bases not matched to a gene. Per the germline V gene, CDR1 is SGHTS and CDR2 is YDEGEE. The CDR3 loop spans 16 amino acids. The CDR3 sequence: CASSPGGGFAYNEQFF. In DNA form, the CDR3 reads TGTGCCAGCAGCCCCGGCGGGGGATTTGCCTACAATGAGCAGTTCTTC. Complete variable domain (other parts from reference TRBV5-8 and TRBJ2-1): EAGVTQSPTHLIKTRGQQATLRCSPISGHTSVYWYQQALGLGLQFLLWYDEGEERNRGNFPPRFSGRQFPNYSSELNVNALELEDSALYLCASSPGGGFAYNEQFFGPGTRLTVL.

V gene TRBV6-5 combines with J gene TRBJ1-2, with 8 bases identical to TRBD1. Per germline, CDR1 MNHEY and CDR2 SVGAGI. The CDR3 length is 13 residues. J gave up 4 bases and V 6 bases, and 4 bases lay outside the gene matches. The CDR3, as DNA: TGTGCCAGCAGGGCTCAGGGGGCCTATGGCTACACCTTC. Translating gives CASRAQGAYGYTF.

V is TRBV6-5 and J is TRBJ1-3; the match to TRBD1 covers 8 bases. With 6 bases clipped from V and 6 bases from J, the junction kept 7 bases outside the gene matches. This CDR3 region has 14 residues. Germline V gene data show CDR1 as MNHEY and CDR2 as SVGAGI. This chain's CDR3 is CASRDRAALNTIYF. The CDR3 DNA reads TGTGCCAGCAGGGACAGGGCGGCCCTAAACACCATATATTTT.

The sample holds a few counts of this clone. CDR3 protein: CASRPTGGANEKLFF. The DNA of the CDR3 is TGTGCCAGCCGCCCGACAGGGGGCGCGAATGAAAAACTGTTTTTT. The chain joins TRBV27 to TRBJ1-4, with TRBD1 identical over 10 bases. J lost 5 bases, V lost 8 bases, and 8 bases had no gene match. Per germline, CDR1 MNHEY and CDR2 SMNVEV (reference sequence). This CDR3 is built from 15 residues.

The CDR3 DNA follows: TGTGCCGGGACTAAAAGTTCAAACACTGAAGCTTTCTTT. Translated, it gives CAGTKSSNTEAFF. The rearrangement joins TRBV30 to TRBJ1-1; possible D gene TRBD1, 5 bases. There are 13 residues in the CDR3. Per germline, CDR1 GTSNPN and CDR2 SVGIG (reference sequence). V shed 8 bases and J shed 2 bases, with 15 bases lying between them.